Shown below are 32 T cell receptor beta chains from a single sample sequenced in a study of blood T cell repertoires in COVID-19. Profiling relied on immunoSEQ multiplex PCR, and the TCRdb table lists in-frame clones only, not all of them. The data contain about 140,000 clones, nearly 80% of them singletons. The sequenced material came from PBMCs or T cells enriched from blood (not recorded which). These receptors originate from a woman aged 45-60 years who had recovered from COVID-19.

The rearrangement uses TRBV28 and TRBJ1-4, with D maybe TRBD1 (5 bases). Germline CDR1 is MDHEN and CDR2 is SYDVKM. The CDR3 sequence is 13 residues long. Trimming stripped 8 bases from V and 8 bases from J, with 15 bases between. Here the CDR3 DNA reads TGTGCCAGCCACCGACAGCGCGGCGAAAAACTGTTTTTT. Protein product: CASHRQRGEKLFF. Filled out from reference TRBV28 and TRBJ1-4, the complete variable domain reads DVKVTQSSRYLVKRTGEKVFLECVQDMDHENMFWYRQDPGLGLRLIYFSYDVKMKEKGDIPEGYSVSREKKERFSLILESASTNQTSMYLCASHRQRGEKLFFGSGTQLSVL.

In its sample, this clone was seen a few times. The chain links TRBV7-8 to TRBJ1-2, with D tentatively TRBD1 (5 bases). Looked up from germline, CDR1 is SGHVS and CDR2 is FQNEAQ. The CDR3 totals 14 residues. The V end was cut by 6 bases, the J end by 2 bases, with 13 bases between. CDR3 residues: CASSPDSFNYGYTF. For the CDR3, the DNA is TGTGCCAGCAGTCCCGACAGTTTCAACTATGGCTACACCTTC.

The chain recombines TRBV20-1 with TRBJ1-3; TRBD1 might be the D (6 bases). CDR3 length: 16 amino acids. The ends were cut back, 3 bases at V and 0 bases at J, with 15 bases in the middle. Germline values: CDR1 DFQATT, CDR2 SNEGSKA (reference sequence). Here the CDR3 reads CSASPRGTSSGNTIYF. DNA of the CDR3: TGCAGTGCTAGTCCTAGGGGGACAAGCTCTGGAAACACCATATATTTT.

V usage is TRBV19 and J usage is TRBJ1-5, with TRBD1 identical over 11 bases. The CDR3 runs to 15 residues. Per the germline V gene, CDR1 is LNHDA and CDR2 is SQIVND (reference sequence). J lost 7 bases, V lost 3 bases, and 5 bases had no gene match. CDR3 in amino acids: CASSIRTGGRQPQHF. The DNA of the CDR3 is TGTGCCAGTAGTATTAGGACAGGGGGCAGGCAGCCCCAGCATTTT.

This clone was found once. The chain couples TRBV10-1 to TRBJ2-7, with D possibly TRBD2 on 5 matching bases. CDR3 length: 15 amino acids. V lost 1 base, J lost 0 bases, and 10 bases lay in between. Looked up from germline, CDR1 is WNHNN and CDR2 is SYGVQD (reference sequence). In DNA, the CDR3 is TGCGCCAGCAGTGAGTACGTGAGCGGCTCCTACGAGCAGTACTTC. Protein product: CASSEYVSGSYEQYF.

The CDR3: CASGLATGGDGGYTF. CDR3 in DNA: TGTGCTAGTGGTTTAGCGACAGGGGGAGACGGCGGCTACACCTTC. The V call is TRBV12-5, the J call TRBJ1-2, with 9 bases matching TRBD1. Trimming took 3 bases from V and 8 from J; bases not matched to a gene: 10. The CDR3 spans 15 residues. Germline assignment: CDR1 LGHNT and CDR2 FRNRAP. Based on the CDR3 plus reference TRBV12-5 and TRBJ1-2, the full variable domain is DARVTQTPRHKVTEMGQEVTMRCQPILGHNTVFWYRQTMMQGLELLAYFRNRAPLDDSGMPKDRFSAEMPDATLATLKIQPSEPRDSAVYFCASGLATGGDGGYTFGSGTRLTVV.

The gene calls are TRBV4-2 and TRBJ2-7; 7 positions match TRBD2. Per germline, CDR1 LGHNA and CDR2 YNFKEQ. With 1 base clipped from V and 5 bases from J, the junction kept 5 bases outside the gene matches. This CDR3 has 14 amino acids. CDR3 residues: CASSQVAGVNEQYF. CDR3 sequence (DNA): TGTGCCAGCAGCCAAGTGGCGGGAGTGAACGAGCAGTACTTC.

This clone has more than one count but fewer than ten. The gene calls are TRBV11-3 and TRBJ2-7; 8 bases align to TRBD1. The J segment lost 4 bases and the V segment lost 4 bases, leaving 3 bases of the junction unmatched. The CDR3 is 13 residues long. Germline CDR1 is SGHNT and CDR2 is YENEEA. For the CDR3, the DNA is TGTGCCAGCAGCTCAGGGGGCCTATACGAGCAGTACTTC. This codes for CASSSGGLYEQYF. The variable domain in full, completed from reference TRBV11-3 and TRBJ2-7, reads EAGVVQSPRYKIIEKKQPVAFWCNPISGHNTLYWYLQNLGQGPELLIRYENEEAVDDSQLPKDRFSAERLKGVDSTLKIQPAELGDSAVYLCASSSGGLYEQYFGPGTRLTVT.

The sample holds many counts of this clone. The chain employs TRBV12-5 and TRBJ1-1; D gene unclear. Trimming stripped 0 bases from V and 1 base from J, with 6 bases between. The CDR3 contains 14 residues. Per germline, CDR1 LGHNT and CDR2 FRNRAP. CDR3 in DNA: TGTGCTAGTGGTTTGGTCCCAGGGAACACTGAAGCTTTCTTT. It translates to CASGLVPGNTEAFF. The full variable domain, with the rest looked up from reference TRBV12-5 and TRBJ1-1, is DARVTQTPRHKVTEMGQEVTMRCQPILGHNTVFWYRQTMMQGLELLAYFRNRAPLDDSGMPKDRFSAEMPDATLATLKIQPSEPRDSAVYFCASGLVPGNTEAFFGQGTRLTVV.

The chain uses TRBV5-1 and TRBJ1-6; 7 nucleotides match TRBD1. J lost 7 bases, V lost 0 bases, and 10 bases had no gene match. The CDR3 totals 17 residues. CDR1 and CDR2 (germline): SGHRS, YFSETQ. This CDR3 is CASSLAAIGTDNSPLHF. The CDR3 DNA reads TGCGCCAGCAGCTTGGCCGCTATCGGGACAGACAATTCACCCCTCCACTTT.

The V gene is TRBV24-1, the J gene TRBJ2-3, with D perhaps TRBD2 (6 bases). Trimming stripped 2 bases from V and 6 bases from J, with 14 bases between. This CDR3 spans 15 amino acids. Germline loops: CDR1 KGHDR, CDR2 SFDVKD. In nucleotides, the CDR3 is TGTGCCACCAGTGATTCCCGGGAGCGGATCGATACGCAGTATTTT. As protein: CATSDSRERIDTQYF.

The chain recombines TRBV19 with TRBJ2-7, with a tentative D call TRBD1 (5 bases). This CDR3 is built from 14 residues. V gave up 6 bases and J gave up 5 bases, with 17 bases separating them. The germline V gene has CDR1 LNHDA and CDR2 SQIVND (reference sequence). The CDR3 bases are TGTGCCAGTAGAATGCAGGGTTTGGGAAACGAGCAGTACTTC. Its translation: CASRMQGLGNEQYF.

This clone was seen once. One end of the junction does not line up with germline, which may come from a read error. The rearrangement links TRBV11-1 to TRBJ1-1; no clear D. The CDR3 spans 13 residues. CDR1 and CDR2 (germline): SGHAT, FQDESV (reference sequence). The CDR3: CASSSRENNEAFF. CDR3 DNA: TGTGCCAGCAGCTCAAGGGAGAACAATGAAGCTTTCTTT.

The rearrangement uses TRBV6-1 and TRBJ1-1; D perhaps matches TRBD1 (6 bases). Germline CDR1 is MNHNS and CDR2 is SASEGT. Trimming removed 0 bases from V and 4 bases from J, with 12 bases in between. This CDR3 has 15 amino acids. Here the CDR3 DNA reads TGTGCCAGCAGTGAAGCGTTGGGGGCGGCCACTGAAGCTTTCTTT. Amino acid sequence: CASSEALGAATEAFF.

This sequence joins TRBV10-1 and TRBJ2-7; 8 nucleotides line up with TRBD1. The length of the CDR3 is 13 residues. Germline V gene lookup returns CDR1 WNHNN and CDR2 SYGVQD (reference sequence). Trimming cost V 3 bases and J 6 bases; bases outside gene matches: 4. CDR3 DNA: TGCGCCAGCAGTGAAGGACAGGGCCTCGAGCAGTACTTC. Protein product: CASSEGQGLEQYF.

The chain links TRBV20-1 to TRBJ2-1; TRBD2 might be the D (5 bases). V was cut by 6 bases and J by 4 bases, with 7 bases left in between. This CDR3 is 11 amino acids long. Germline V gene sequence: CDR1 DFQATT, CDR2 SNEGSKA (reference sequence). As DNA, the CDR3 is TGCAGTGCGACGGGGTACAATGAGCAGTTCTTC. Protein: CSATGYNEQFF.

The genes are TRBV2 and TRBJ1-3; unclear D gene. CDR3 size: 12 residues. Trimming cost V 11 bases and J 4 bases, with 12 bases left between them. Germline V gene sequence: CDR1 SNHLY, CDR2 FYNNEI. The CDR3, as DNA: TGTGCCTTCTCATCTCGGGGAAACACCATATATTTT. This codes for CAFSSRGNTIYF.

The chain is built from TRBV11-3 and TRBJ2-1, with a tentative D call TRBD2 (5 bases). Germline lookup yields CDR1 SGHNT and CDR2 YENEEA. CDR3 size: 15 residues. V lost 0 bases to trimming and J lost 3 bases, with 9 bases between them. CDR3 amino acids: CASSLEPAVYNEQFF. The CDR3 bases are TGTGCCAGCAGCTTAGAACCAGCGGTCTACAATGAGCAGTTCTTC.

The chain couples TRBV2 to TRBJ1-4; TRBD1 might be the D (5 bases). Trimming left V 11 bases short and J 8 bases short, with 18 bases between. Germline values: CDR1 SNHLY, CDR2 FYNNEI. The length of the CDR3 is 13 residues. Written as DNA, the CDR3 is TGTGCCGGCACGGGCAGGGCAAGGGAAAAACTGTTTTTT. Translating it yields CAGTGRAREKLFF.

In nucleotides, the CDR3 is TGTGCCAGCAGCACCGGCGGGGGGGCTCGCGAGCAGTACTTC. It is translated as CASSTGGGAREQYF. The chain is built from TRBV5-5 and TRBJ2-7; TRBD2 aligns across 9 bases. Trimming at V came to 4 bases and at J to 6 bases, leaving 8 bases not matched to a gene. CDR1 is SGHKS and CDR2 is YYEKEE in the germline V gene (reference sequence). The CDR3 length is 14 residues. Full variable domain (rest looked up from reference TRBV5-5 and TRBJ2-7): DAGVTQSPTHLIKTRGQQVTLRCSPISGHKSVSWYQQVLGQGPQFIFQYYEKEERGRGNFPDRFSARQFPNYSSELNVNALLLGDSALYLCASSTGGGAREQYFGPGTRLTVT.

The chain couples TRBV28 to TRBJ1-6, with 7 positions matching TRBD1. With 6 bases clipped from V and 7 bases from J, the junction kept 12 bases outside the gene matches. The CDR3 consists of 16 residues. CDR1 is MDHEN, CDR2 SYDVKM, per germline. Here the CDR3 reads CASSPHGQAGNSPLHF. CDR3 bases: TGTGCCAGCAGCCCACACGGACAGGCGGGGAATTCACCCCTCCACTTT. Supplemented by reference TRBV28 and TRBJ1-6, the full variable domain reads DVKVTQSSRYLVKRTGEKVFLECVQDMDHENMFWYRQDPGLGLRLIYFSYDVKMKEKGDIPEGYSVSREKKERFSLILESASTNQTSMYLCASSPHGQAGNSPLHFGNGTRLTVT.

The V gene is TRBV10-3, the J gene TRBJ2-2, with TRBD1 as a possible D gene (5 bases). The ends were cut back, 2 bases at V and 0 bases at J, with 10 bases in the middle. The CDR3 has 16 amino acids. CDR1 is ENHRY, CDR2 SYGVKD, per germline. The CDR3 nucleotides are TGTGCCATCAGTGAGGCGGAAGGGGCGAACACCGGGGAGCTGTTTTTT. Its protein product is CAISEAEGANTGELFF.

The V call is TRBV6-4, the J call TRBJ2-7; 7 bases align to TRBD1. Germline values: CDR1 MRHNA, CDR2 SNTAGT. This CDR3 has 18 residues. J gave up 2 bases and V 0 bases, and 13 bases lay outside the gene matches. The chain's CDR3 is CASSDSGREGDRAYEQYF. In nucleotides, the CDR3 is TGTGCCAGCAGTGACTCGGGCAGGGAAGGAGACAGGGCCTACGAGCAGTACTTC.

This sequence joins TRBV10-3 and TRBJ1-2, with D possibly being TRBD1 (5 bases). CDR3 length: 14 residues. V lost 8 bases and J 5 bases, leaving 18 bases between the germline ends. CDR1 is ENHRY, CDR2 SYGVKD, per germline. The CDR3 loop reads CAIGGVKGSYGYTF. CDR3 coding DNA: TGTGCCATCGGGGGGGTGAAAGGCTCTTATGGCTACACCTTC.

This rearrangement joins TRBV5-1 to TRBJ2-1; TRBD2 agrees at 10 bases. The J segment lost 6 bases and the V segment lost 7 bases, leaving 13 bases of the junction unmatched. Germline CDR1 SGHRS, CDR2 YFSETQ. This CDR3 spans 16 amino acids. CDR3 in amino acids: CASCPMSGRAGNEQFF. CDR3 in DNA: TGCGCCAGCTGCCCGATGAGCGGGAGGGCTGGCAATGAGCAGTTCTTC.

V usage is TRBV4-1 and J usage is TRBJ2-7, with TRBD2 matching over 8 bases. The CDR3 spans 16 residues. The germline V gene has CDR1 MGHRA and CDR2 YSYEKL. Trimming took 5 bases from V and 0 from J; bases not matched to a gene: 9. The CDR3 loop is CASSSSGATYSYEQYF. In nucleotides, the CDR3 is TGCGCCAGCAGCAGTAGCGGGGCCACCTACTCCTACGAGCAGTACTTC.

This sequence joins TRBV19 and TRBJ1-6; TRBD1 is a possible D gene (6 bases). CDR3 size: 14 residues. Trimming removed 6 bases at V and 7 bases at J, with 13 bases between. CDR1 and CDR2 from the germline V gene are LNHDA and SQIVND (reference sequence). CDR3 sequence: CASRDTGTNSPLHF. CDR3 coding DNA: TGTGCCAGTAGGGATACAGGGACCAATTCACCCCTCCACTTT.

CDR3: CASSYSGRARNEQFF. CDR3 DNA sequence: TGTGCCAGCAGCTACAGCGGGAGGGCCAGAAATGAGCAGTTCTTC. The chain employs TRBV7-3 and TRBJ2-1; TRBD2 agrees at 10 bases. Trimming at V came to 4 bases and at J to 7 bases, leaving 7 bases not matched to a gene. This CDR3 comprises 15 residues. The germline gives CDR1 SGHTA, CDR2 FQGTGA.

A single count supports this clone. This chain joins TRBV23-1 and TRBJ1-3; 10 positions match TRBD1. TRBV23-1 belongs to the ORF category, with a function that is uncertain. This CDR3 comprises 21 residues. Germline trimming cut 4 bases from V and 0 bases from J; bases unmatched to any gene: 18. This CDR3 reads CASSPKDRGPTSAGSGNTIYF. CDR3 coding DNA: TGCGCCAGCAGTCCAAAAGACAGGGGGCCGACCAGTGCGGGCTCTGGAAACACCATATATTTT.

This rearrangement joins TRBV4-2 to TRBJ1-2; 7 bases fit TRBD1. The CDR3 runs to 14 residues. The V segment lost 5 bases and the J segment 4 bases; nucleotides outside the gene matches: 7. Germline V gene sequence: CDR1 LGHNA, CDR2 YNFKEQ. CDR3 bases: TGTGCCAGCAGCGACAGGGCTGGCGGCTATGGCTACACCTTC. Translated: CASSDRAGGYGYTF.

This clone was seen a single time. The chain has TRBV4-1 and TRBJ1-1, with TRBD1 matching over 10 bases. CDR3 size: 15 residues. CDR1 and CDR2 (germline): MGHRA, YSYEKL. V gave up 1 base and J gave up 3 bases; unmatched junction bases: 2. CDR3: CASSQGDRGYTEAFF. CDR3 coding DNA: TGCGCCAGCAGCCAAGGGGACAGGGGATACACTGAAGCTTTCTTT.

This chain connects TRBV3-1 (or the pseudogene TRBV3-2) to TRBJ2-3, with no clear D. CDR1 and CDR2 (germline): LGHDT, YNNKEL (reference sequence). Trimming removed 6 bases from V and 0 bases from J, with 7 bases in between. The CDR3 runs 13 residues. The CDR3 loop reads CASRSGSTDTQYF. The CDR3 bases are TGTGCCAGCAGGTCCGGGAGCACAGATACGCAGTATTTT.